What follows are 11 T cell receptor beta chains derived from one specimen sequenced in a study of T-cell reconstitution after alpha-beta-depleted transplantation in children. Unique molecular identifiers were used in preparing the TCRbeta library. TCRdb fed the PCR reads into MiXCR, producing one record per CDR3 protein. The sample gives some 840,000 distinct CDR3 sequences, roughly 15% of which show up once; about 5% is in the top ten. Sequences were derived from PBMCs, mostly from graft donor cells, sampled 360 days after TCRalphabeta/CD19-depleted stem cell transplant. These receptors came from a male patient younger than 18 who had a stem cell transplant for acute lymphoblastic leukemia, so the T cells may come from the graft donor.

The chain joins TRBV20-1 to TRBJ2-1; 9 bases match TRBD2. Germline CDR1 reads DFQATT; CDR2 reads SNEGSKA (reference sequence). The junction had 5 bases not matched to a gene; V was cut back by 2 bases and J by 9 bases. The CDR3 is 13 residues long. The CDR3 nucleotides read TGCAGTGCTAGAAAGGGACTAGCAGCTGAGCAGTTCTTC. Its translation is CSARKGLAAEQFF.

This clonotype came up a few times. The V gene is TRBV7-9, the J gene TRBJ2-2, with 7 bases matching TRBD1. Germline V gene sequence: CDR1 SEHNR, CDR2 FQNEAQ (reference sequence). CDR3 length: 15 residues. V trimming: 4 bases; J trimming: 0 bases; junction bases outside the gene matches: 2. CDR3 residues: CASSYGTANTGELFF. Written as DNA, the CDR3 is TGTGCCAGCAGCTACGGGACAGCGAACACCGGGGAGCTGTTTTTT.

In this sample, this clonotype turned up a few times. The rearrangement joins TRBV6-5 to TRBJ2-2; TRBD2 aligns across 11 bases. CDR3 size: 16 residues. Germline CDR1 and CDR2: MNHEY and SVGAGI. With 0 bases clipped from V and 9 bases from J, the junction kept 6 bases outside the gene matches. CDR3 in DNA: TGTGCCAGCAGTTACTCGACTAGCGGGAATGTCAGGGAGCTGTTTTTT. Protein: CASSYSTSGNVRELFF.

At least ten counts were recorded for this clonotype. At one of its ends the junction is not consistent with the germline gene, which may arise from a read error. The genes are TRBV7-6 and TRBJ1-1, with D hard to call. The CDR3 loop spans 14 amino acids. The germline gives CDR1 SGHVS, CDR2 FNYEAQ. The CDR3 here is CASSLGLGNTEAFF. The DNA for the CDR3 is TGCGCCAGCAGCTTGGGCCTCGGGAACACTGAAGCTTTCTTT.

This clonotype has only a few counts. This chain uses TRBV3-1 with TRBJ2-1; D unresolved. This CDR3 is 14 amino acids long. V lost 0 bases to trimming and J lost 4 bases, with 7 bases between them. Germline lookup yields CDR1 LGHDT and CDR2 YNNKEL (reference sequence). CDR3 sequence (DNA): TGTGCCAGCAGCCAAGACCTGGAGTACAATGAGCAGTTCTTC. This encodes CASSQDLEYNEQFF.

V gene TRBV9 combines with J gene TRBJ2-3; 8 nucleotides align to TRBD2. This CDR3 has 15 amino acids. Germline V gene lookup returns CDR1 SGDLS and CDR2 YYNGEE. With 4 bases clipped from V and 6 bases from J, the junction kept 10 bases outside the gene matches. The CDR3 DNA reads as TGTGCCAGCAGCTGGAGGGCGGGAGGATGGGATACGCAGTATTTT. This gives the protein CASSWRAGGWDTQYF.

This chain uses TRBV11-2 with TRBJ1-3; possible D gene TRBD1, 5 bases. Germline lookup yields CDR1 SGHAT and CDR2 FQNNGV. V was trimmed by 2 bases and J by 1 base, leaving 21 bases between them. This CDR3 is built from 19 residues. This CDR3 is CASSLRGVGWSGSGNTIYF. In DNA form, the CDR3 reads TGTGCCAGCAGCTTAAGGGGCGTGGGGTGGTCGGGATCTGGAAACACCATATATTTT.

This clonotype was detected a few times. This chain uses TRBV5-5 with TRBJ2-5, with 11 bases identical to TRBD2. V trimming: 2 bases; J trimming: 2 bases; junction bases outside the gene matches: 5. Per the germline V gene, CDR1 is SGHKS and CDR2 is YYEKEE (reference sequence). The CDR3 is made up of 16 amino acids. The CDR3 loop is CASSFGLAGSQETQYF. CDR3 nucleotides: TGTGCCAGCAGCTTCGGACTAGCGGGCTCACAAGAGACCCAGTACTTC.

At least ten counts were recorded for this clonotype. The V gene is TRBV5-6, the J gene TRBJ2-1, with no clear D. The germline V and J ends were trimmed by 1 base and 7 bases, with 6 bases remaining between them. The length of the CDR3 is 12 residues. From germline, CDR1 is SGHDT and CDR2 YYEEEE. The CDR3 loop is CASSLRPNEQFF. CDR3 nucleotide sequence: TGTGCCAGCAGCTTGCGCCCTAATGAGCAGTTCTTC.

The chain carries TRBV14 and TRBJ2-1, with TRBD2 as a possible D gene (5 bases). Germline CDR1 SGHDN, CDR2 FVKESK. This CDR3 spans 17 amino acids. The V end lost 0 bases, the J end lost 1 base, and 13 bases lay between the germline ends. In DNA form, the CDR3 reads TGTGCCAGCAGCCAAGAGCAGGACTGGATATCCTACAATGAGCAGTTCTTC. Protein: CASSQEQDWISYNEQFF.

The V and J genes are TRBV28 and TRBJ2-7, with 7 positions matching TRBD2. There are 14 residues in the CDR3. Germline V lookup: CDR1 MDHEN, CDR2 SYDVKM. With 6 bases clipped from V and 0 bases from J, the junction kept 5 bases outside the gene matches. CDR3 amino acids: CASRILANSYEQYF. In DNA form, the CDR3 reads TGTGCCAGCAGGATACTAGCGAACTCCTACGAGCAGTACTTC.